This record covers a single T cell receptor (beta chain). This CDR3 is 14 amino acids long. Germline assignment: CDR1 SGHKS and CDR2 YYEKEE (reference sequence). Trimming left V 4 bases short and J 2 bases short, with 12 bases between. Method: immunoSEQ multiplex PCR; TCRdb's copy keeps in-frame clones and lacks some. The data contain 60,000 to 65,000 clones, 65% to 85% of them singletons. The record originates from a study of blood T cell repertoires in COVID-19. The sample comprised peripheral blood. The chain employs TRBV5-5 and TRBJ1-1; D is unresolved. The receptor was isolated from a woman older than 75 with active or convalescent COVID-19. The CDR3 spells CASSPRGENTEAFF. The CDR3 DNA reads as TGTGCCAGCAGCCCGCGGGGAGAAAACACTGAAGCTTTCTTT.